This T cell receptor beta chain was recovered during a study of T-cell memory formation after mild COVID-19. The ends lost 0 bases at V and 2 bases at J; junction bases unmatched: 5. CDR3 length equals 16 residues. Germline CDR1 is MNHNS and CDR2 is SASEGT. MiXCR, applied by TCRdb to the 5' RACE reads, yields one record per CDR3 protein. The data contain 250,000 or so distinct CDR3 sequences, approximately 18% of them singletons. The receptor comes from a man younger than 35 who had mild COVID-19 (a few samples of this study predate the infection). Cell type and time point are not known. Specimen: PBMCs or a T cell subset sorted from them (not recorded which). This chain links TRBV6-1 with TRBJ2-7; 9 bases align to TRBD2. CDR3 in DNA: TGTGCCAGCAGTGAAGCGGGTAGCGGGGGAACCTACGAGCAGTACTTC. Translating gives CASSEAGSGGTYEQYF.